These 30 T cell receptor beta chains originate from one sample sequenced in a study of read filtering for tumor transcriptome and immune sequencing. From about 400 ng of RNA, a library with molecular barcoded alpha/delta and beta/gamma adaptors was made. TCRdb passed the reads through MiXCR, listing each CDR3 protein once. The sample has about 90,000 distinct CDR3 sequences, about 12% seen once. Input material: a population of CD138-negative cells sorted from bone marrow. The receptors here all came from a donor at least 40 years old with multiple myeloma.

There are many counts of this clonotype. V usage is TRBV27 and J usage is TRBJ2-1, with D perhaps TRBD2 (5 bases). Trimming removed 3 bases from V and 6 bases from J, with 9 bases in between. Looked up from germline, CDR1 is MNHEY and CDR2 is SMNVEV (reference sequence). The CDR3 totals 13 residues. CDR3 in amino acids: CASSFSAVNEQFF. The CDR3 nucleotides read TGTGCCAGCAGTTTTTCAGCGGTCAATGAGCAGTTCTTC.

The chain has TRBV20-1 and TRBJ1-6; weak D call: TRBD1 (5 bases). Germline values: CDR1 DFQATT, CDR2 SNEGSKA (reference sequence). V lost 0 bases and J 7 bases, leaving 16 bases between the germline ends. CDR3 length: 16 amino acids. The CDR3 loop reads CSARDRVAGQNSPLHF. The DNA of the CDR3 is TGCAGTGCTAGAGATCGGGTGGCAGGGCAAAATTCACCCCTCCACTTT.

This clonotype was found many times. The V gene is TRBV20-1, the J gene TRBJ2-2, with TRBD2 as a possible D gene (6 bases). From germline, CDR1 is DFQATT and CDR2 SNEGSKA (reference sequence). The CDR3 spans 15 residues. V was pared by 0 bases and J by 2 bases, with 10 bases between. CDR3 sequence reads: CSARDLRDNTGELFF. In DNA, the CDR3 is TGCAGTGCTAGAGATCTGCGGGATAACACCGGGGAGCTGTTTTTT.

This clonotype has ten or more counts. DNA of the CDR3: TGTGCCAGCTCACGTCTGGCCCCAGGGGGCAATCAGCCCCAGCATTTT. Amino acids: CASSRLAPGGNQPQHF. The V gene is TRBV18, the J gene TRBJ1-5, with D perhaps matching TRBD1 (6 bases). Germline loops: CDR1 KGHSH, CDR2 LQKENI. Trimming took off 4 bases at V and 2 bases at J, with 15 bases between the two ends. The CDR3 loop spans 16 amino acids.

This clonotype came up many times. One end of the junction fails to match germline, which may point to a read error. The chain uses TRBV29-1 and TRBJ2-1; no clear D. The CDR3 runs to 8 residues. CDR1 and CDR2 from the germline V gene are SQVTM and ANQGSEA. CDR3 region: CSVGAASF. DNA for the CDR3: TGCAGCGTTGGAGCTGCATCGTTC.

The table lists this clonotype with a few counts. At one of its ends the junction is not consistent with the germline gene, which may arise from a read error. The gene calls are TRBV6-1 and TRBJ2-2; a possible D gene is TRBD1 (5 bases). The CDR3 sequence is 14 residues long. From germline, CDR1 is MNHNS and CDR2 SASEGT. The CDR3 spells CASRSRGNIGELFF. In DNA form, the CDR3 reads TGTGCCAGCAGGTCTAGGGGTAACATCGGGGAGCTGTTTTTT.

Turning to this clonotype: A much larger clone differs from this one at a single base, so this may be a read error. The CDR3 sequence is CASSLGTLSSQPQHF. The CDR3 coding sequence is TGTGCCAGCAGCCTCGGGACACTTAGCAGTCAGCCCCAGCATTTT. The V call is TRBV3-1, the J call TRBJ1-5, with D possibly TRBD1 on 6 matching bases. This CDR3 spans 15 amino acids. Germline V gives CDR1 LGHDT, CDR2 YNNKEL (reference sequence).

This clonotype showed up many times. V usage is TRBV29-1 and J usage is TRBJ2-1; 8 bases are shared with TRBD2. V lost 5 bases and J lost 6; bases outside the gene matches: 6. Germline CDR1 is SQVTM and CDR2 is ANQGSEA. This CDR3 has 13 residues. The CDR3 reads CSVSGTRTNEQFF. For the CDR3, the DNA is TGCAGCGTTTCCGGGACTAGGACCAATGAGCAGTTCTTC.

This clonotype has ten or more counts. This chain connects TRBV20-1 to TRBJ2-7, with TRBD2 identical over 7 bases. CDR1 is DFQATT and CDR2 is SNEGSKA in the germline V gene (reference sequence). Losses at the gene ends were 3 bases for V and 0 bases for J; bases not matched to a gene: 2. The CDR3 is 13 amino acids. The CDR3 loop is CSARRTSSYEQYF. CDR3 nucleotides: TGCAGTGCTAGGAGGACTAGCTCCTACGAGCAGTACTTC.

This clonotype was found a few times. The chain couples TRBV5-1 to TRBJ2-5; no clear D. Germline V CDR1 and CDR2: SGHRS, YFSETQ. V dropped 1 base and J dropped 1 base, with 8 bases sitting between them. This CDR3 region has 14 residues. The chain's CDR3 is CASSLWAAQETQYF. The CDR3 DNA reads as TGCGCCAGCAGCTTGTGGGCAGCCCAAGAGACCCAGTACTTC.

This clonotype came up many times. This rearrangement joins TRBV20-1 to TRBJ2-5; weak D call: TRBD2 (7 bases). CDR1 is DFQATT, CDR2 SNEGSKA, per germline (reference sequence). The V and J ends lost 4 bases and 1 base respectively, with 22 bases between them. The CDR3 extends over 17 amino acids. The CDR3 DNA follows: TGCAGTGCTATGGGGGCCGGGGCTAGCGGATCCCAAGAGACCCAGTACTTC. It translates to CSAMGAGASGSQETQYF.

Many counts were recorded for this clonotype. CDR3 protein: CSVLSRVGNYEQYF. As DNA, the CDR3 is TGCAGCGTTTTGTCGCGGGTTGGGAACTACGAGCAGTACTTC. The chain is built from TRBV29-1 and TRBJ2-7; D is possibly TRBD2 (5 bases). This CDR3 is built from 14 residues. Germline values: CDR1 SQVTM, CDR2 ANQGSEA. Trimming shortened V by 5 bases and J by 3 bases, and 17 bases separated the two germline ends.

This clonotype was counted ten times or more. The chain combines TRBV2 with TRBJ2-5, with TRBD1 matching over 7 bases. Germline CDR1 SNHLY, CDR2 FYNNEI. This CDR3 has 12 amino acids. V shed 9 bases, J shed 1 base, and the junction held 2 bases outside the gene matches. CDR3 sequence: CARQGSQETQYF. As DNA, the CDR3 is TGTGCCAGACAGGGGTCCCAAGAGACCCAGTACTTC.

The sample holds a few counts of this clonotype. The chain employs TRBV5-1 and TRBJ2-1; 8 bases fit TRBD2. Germline values: CDR1 SGHRS, CDR2 YFSETQ. J gave up 8 bases and V 4 bases, and 14 bases lay outside the gene matches. The CDR3 runs to 16 residues. Here the CDR3 DNA reads TGCGCCAGCAGCCAACAGGGAAGCGGGAGAGGGGATGAGCAGTTCTTC. Translation gives CASSQQGSGRGDEQFF.

In its sample, this clonotype was seen many times. The V gene is TRBV20-1, the J gene TRBJ1-5; no definite D call. The CDR3 consists of 15 residues. Germline values: CDR1 DFQATT, CDR2 SNEGSKA (reference sequence). Trimming took 2 bases from V and 2 from J, leaving 13 bases between them. The CDR3 DNA reads as TGCAGTGCTAGATACGCTTACATGGGCAATCAGCCCCAGCATTTT. Amino acids: CSARYAYMGNQPQHF.

This clonotype was observed many times. The chain has TRBV5-1 and TRBJ2-2; TRBD1 matches 12 bases. The V segment lost 3 bases and the J segment 3 bases; nucleotides outside the gene matches: 9. Germline CDR1 is SGHRS and CDR2 is YFSETQ. This CDR3 is 18 amino acids long. In DNA, the CDR3 is TGCGCCAGCAGCTCCCTAAAGGGGACAGGGGGCTACACCGGGGAGCTGTTTTTT. Translating gives CASSSLKGTGGYTGELFF.

This clonotype was seen a handful of times. This may come from a read error, since a much larger clone is one base off. The rearrangement joins TRBV29-1 to TRBJ2-3; D unclear. The CDR3 is made up of 14 amino acids. CDR1 is SQVTM and CDR2 is ANQGSEA in the germline V gene. V lost 1 base, J lost 4 bases, and 12 bases lay in between. In nucleotides, the CDR3 is TGCAGCGTTGAAGCCCCCATTAGGTCAGATACGCAGTATTTT. Translated, it gives CSVEAPIRSDTQYF.

The sample holds many counts of this clonotype. The rearrangement joins TRBV6-1 to TRBJ1-1; D is uncertain. Trimming left V 9 bases short and J 5 bases short, with 19 bases between. CDR1 and CDR2 from the germline V gene are MNHNS and SASEGT. The CDR3 consists of 14 residues. CDR3 DNA: TGTGCCAGTAGCGGTCCCAGAGGGAGGACTGAAGCTTTCTTT. This translates into CASSGPRGRTEAFF.

This clonotype was seen many times. The rearrangement uses TRBV28 and TRBJ2-3; perhaps D is TRBD1 or TRBD2 (5 bases each). The germline CDR1 and CDR2 sequences are MDHEN and SYDVKM. This CDR3 comprises 16 residues. Trimming removed 5 bases from V and 4 bases from J, with 19 bases in between. This CDR3 reads CASSLSGGGWPDTQYF. Written as DNA, the CDR3 is TGTGCCAGCAGTCTCTCAGGTGGGGGTTGGCCAGATACGCAGTATTTT.

The table lists this clonotype with many counts. The rearrangement joins TRBV30 to TRBJ2-1; D is tentatively TRBD1 or TRBD2 (6 bases each). The germline CDR1 and CDR2 sequences are GTSNPN and SVGIG (reference sequence). The CDR3 is 14 residues long. The V and J ends lost 2 bases and 8 bases respectively, with 16 bases between them. CDR3 DNA sequence: TGTGCCTGGAGTAGGGGGGCGCGTCTCCATGAGCAGTTCTTC. Amino acids: CAWSRGARLHEQFF.

Notes on this clonotype: The CDR3 ends on some other residue instead of the conserved phenylalanine or tryptophan, so this is likely a read error. The gene calls are TRBV20-1 and TRBJ2-4; 8 bases agree with TRBD2. This CDR3 has 18 residues. The germline gives CDR1 DFQATT, CDR2 SNEGSKA (reference sequence). The CDR3 loop reads CSARSAGGPASAKDIQYC. The CDR3 DNA reads as TGCAGTGCTAGATCCGCGGGGGGACCAGCTTCTGCCAAAGACATTCAGTACTGC.

Ten or more counts support this clonotype. The chain has TRBV5-1 and TRBJ2-1, with a tentative D call TRBD2 (5 bases). Germline V gene lookup returns CDR1 SGHRS and CDR2 YFSETQ. V was trimmed by 6 bases and J by 2 bases, leaving 12 bases between them. The CDR3 length is 14 residues. DNA for the CDR3: TGCGCCAGCAAGGACGGAGGCCCCTACAATGAGCAGTTCTTC. Translated, it gives CASKDGGPYNEQFF.

The rearrangement uses TRBV5-1 and TRBJ2-7; tentative D call: TRBD1 (6 bases). Germline CDR1 is SGHRS and CDR2 is YFSETQ. The CDR3 runs 15 residues. V dropped 5 bases and J dropped 2 bases, with 17 bases sitting between them. CDR3 loop: CASSFTGSATYEQYF. For the CDR3, the DNA is TGCGCCAGCAGTTTTACAGGGTCGGCGACCTACGAGCAGTACTTC.

The J gene is TRBJ2-1, the V gene TRBV12-3 or TRBV12-4, with 8 bases fitting TRBD2. J was trimmed by 7 bases and V by 7 bases; bases with no gene match: 12. The CDR3 loop spans 15 amino acids. As DNA, the CDR3 is TGTGCCAGCACCCCGCAGCGGGAGTGGGGTAATGAGCAGTTCTTC. This gives the protein CASTPQREWGNEQFF.

This clonotype has at least ten counts. The V and J genes are TRBV5-1 and TRBJ2-5; 11 bases match TRBD2. CDR1 is SGHRS, CDR2 YFSETQ, per germline. The CDR3 is 16 residues long. After removal of 4 bases from V and 4 bases from J, the junction contained 9 bases not matched to a gene. The CDR3 nucleotides are TGCGCCAGCAGCATTCTTATAGCGGGAGGGCTAGAGACCCAGTACTTC. It specifies CASSILIAGGLETQYF. The entire variable domain, with the rest obtained from reference TRBV5-1 and TRBJ2-5, is as follows: KAGVTQTPRYLIKTRGQQVTLSCSPISGHRSVSWYQQTPGQGLQFLFEYFSETQRNKGNFPGRFSGRQFSNSRSEMNVSTLELGDSALYLCASSILIAGGLETQYFGPGTRLLVL.

In its sample, this clonotype was seen many times. The chain combines TRBV7-9 with TRBJ2-1; 7 bases are shared with TRBD1. CDR1 SEHNR and CDR2 FQNEAQ come from the germline V gene (reference sequence). The CDR3 extends over 14 amino acids. The V gene end was trimmed by 7 bases and the J gene end by 5 bases; junction bases not matched to a gene: 8. CDR3 nucleotide sequence: TGTGCCAGCAACACGGGACAGACCCACAATGAGCAGTTCTTC. This sequence encodes CASNTGQTHNEQFF.

This clonotype was recorded many times. This chain joins TRBV20-1 and TRBJ1-1; tentative D call: TRBD1 (6 bases). Germline CDR1 reads DFQATT; CDR2 reads SNEGSKA (reference sequence). Trimming removed 5 bases at V and 5 bases at J, with 12 bases between. This CDR3 is built from 12 residues. CDR3: CSALQGKTEAFF. The CDR3 nucleotides read TGCAGTGCTTTACAGGGTAAAACTGAAGCTTTCTTT.

Many counts were recorded for this clonotype. The chain has TRBV28 and TRBJ1-2; 8 nucleotides line up with TRBD1. From germline, CDR1 is MDHEN and CDR2 SYDVKM. The length of the CDR3 is 14 residues. V trimming: 7 bases; J trimming: 3 bases; junction bases outside the gene matches: 7. The CDR3: CASISQGAHYGYTF. CDR3 nucleotides: TGTGCCAGCATTTCGCAGGGGGCACACTATGGCTACACCTTC.

About this clonotype: It is likely a read error, because the conserved phenylalanine at the end of the CDR3 is missing. This chain connects TRBV12-3 or TRBV12-4 to TRBJ2-2; no clear D gene. The ends were cut back, 10 bases at V and 4 bases at J, with 19 bases in the middle. The CDR3 covers 15 residues. The CDR3 spells CAIHPAGKLTGELFL. CDR3 nucleotides: TGTGCCATCCATCCGGCCGGCAAGCTCACCGGGGAGCTGTTTCTT.

There are a few counts of this clonotype. The V gene is TRBV4-1, the J gene TRBJ2-7, with D uncertain. CDR3 length: 12 residues. Trimming took 1 base from V and 7 from J, leaving 8 bases between them. Germline lookup yields CDR1 MGHRA and CDR2 YSYEKL. The CDR3 coding sequence is TGCGCCAGCAGCCAAGTAGCCGAAGAGCAGTACTTC. Its protein is CASSQVAEEQYF.